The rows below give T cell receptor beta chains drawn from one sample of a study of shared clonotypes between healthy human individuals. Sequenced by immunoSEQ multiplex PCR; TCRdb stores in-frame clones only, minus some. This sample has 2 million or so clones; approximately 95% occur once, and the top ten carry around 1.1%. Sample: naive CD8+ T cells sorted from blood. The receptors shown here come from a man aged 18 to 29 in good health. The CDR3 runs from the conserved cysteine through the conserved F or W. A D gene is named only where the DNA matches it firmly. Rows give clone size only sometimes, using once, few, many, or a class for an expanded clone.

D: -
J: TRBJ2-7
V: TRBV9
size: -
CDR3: CASSVGQGGTYEQYF
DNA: TGTGCCAGCAGCGTAGGGCAGGGGGGAACCTACGAGCAGTACTTC

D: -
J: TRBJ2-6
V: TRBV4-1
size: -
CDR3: CASSPEVVTGANVLTF
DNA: TGCGCCAGCAGCCCGGAAGTGGTCACTGGGGCCAACGTCCTGACTTTC

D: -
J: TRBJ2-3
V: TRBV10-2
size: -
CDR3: CASSDLDREGGTDTQYF
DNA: TGCGCCAGCAGTGACCTAGACAGGGAAGGAGGGACAGATACGCAGTATTTT

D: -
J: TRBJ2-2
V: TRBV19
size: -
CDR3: CASSSQGNTGELFF
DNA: TGTGCCAGTAGTTCACAGGGGAACACCGGGGAGCTGTTTTTT

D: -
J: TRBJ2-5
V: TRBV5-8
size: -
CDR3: CASSWRGIWETQYF
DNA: TGTGCCAGCAGTTGGAGGGGGATTTGGGAGACCCAGTACTTC

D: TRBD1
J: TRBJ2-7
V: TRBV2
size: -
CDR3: CASSGQGLSYEQYF
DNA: TGTGCCAGCAGTGGACAGGGCCTCTCCTACGAGCAGTACTTC

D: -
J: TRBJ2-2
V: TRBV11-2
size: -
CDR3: CASSYGPQGTGELFF
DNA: TGTGCCAGCAGCTACGGACCTCAAGGGACCGGGGAGCTGTTTTTT

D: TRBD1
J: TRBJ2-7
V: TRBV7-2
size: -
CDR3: CASSSRQGTYEQYF
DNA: TGTGCCAGCAGCTCCAGACAGGGTACCTACGAGCAGTACTTC

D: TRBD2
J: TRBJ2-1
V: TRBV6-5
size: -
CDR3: CASSLAGAEFF
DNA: TGTGCCAGCAGTTTAGCGGGAGCAGAGTTCTTC

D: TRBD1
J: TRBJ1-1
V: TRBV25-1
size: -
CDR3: CASGQGAAEAFF
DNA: TGTGCCAGCGGACAGGGGGCTGCTGAAGCTTTCTTT

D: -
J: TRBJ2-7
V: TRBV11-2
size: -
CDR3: CASSLGSFYEQYF
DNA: TGTGCCAGCAGCCTCGGATCCTTCTACGAGCAGTACTTC

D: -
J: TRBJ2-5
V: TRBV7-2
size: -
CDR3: CASSLQGTKTQYF
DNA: TGTGCCAGCAGCTTACAGGGGACGAAGACCCAGTACTTC

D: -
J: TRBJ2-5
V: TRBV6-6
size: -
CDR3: CASSYSVQGGHLAQYF
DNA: TGTGCCAGCAGTTACTCCGTTCAGGGTGGCCACTTGGCCCAGTACTTC

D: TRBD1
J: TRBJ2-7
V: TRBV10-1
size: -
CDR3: CASSVDRDSYEQYF
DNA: TGCGCCAGCAGCGTGGACAGGGACTCCTACGAGCAGTACTTC

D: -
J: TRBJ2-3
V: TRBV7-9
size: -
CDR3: CASSLGEVDTQYF
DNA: TGTGCCAGCAGCTTAGGGGAGGTAGATACGCAGTATTTT

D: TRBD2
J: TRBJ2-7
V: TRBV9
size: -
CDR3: CASSVGLAGYEQYF
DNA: TGTGCCAGCAGCGTCGGACTAGCAGGGTACGAGCAGTACTTC

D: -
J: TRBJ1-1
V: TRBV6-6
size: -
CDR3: CASSYRAANTEAFF
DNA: TGTGCCAGCAGTTACCGGGCAGCGAACACTGAAGCTTTCTTT

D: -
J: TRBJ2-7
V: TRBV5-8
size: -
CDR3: CASRPLGVAYEQYF
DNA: TGTGCCAGCAGGCCGCTGGGGGTTGCCTACGAGCAGTACTTC

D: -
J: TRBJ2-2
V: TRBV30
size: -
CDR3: CAWSHQLDAGELFF
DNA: TGTGCCTGGAGCCACCAGCTAGATGCCGGGGAGCTGTTTTTT

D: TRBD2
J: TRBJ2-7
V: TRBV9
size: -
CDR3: CASSPSGRVYEQYF
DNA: TGTGCCAGCAGCCCCAGCGGGAGAGTCTACGAGCAGTACTTC

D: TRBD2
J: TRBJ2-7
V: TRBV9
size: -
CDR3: CASSGGLAGVDVEQYF
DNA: TGTGCCAGCAGCGGGGGACTAGCGGGAGTCGACGTCGAGCAGTACTTC

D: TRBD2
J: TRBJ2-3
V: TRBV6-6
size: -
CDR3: CASSYGLREKDDTQYF
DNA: TGTGCCAGCAGTTACGGCTTGCGGGAGAAAGATGATACGCAGTATTTT

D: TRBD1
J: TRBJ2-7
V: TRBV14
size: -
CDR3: CASSQDRADRGTDEQYF
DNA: TGTGCCAGCAGCCAAGATCGGGCGGACAGGGGAACCGACGAGCAGTACTTC

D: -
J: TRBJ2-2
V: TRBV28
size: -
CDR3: CASSQTANTGELFF
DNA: TGTGCCAGCAGTCAGACAGCGAACACCGGGGAGCTGTTTTTT

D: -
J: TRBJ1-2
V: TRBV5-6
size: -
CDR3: CASTERRGADYGYTF
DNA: TGTGCCAGCACGGAAAGGCGTGGGGCTGACTATGGCTACACCTTC

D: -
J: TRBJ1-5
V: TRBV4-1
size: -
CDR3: CASSPRTASNQPQHF
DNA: TGCGCCAGCAGCCCCCGAACCGCTAGCAATCAGCCCCAGCATTTT

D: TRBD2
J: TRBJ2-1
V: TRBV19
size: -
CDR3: CASRAGGSSYNEQFF
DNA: TGTGCCAGTAGGGCGGGAGGGAGCTCCTACAATGAGCAGTTCTTC

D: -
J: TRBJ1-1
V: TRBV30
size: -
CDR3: CAWSVRAGAEAFF
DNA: TGTGCCTGGAGTGTACGGGCAGGCGCTGAAGCTTTCTTT

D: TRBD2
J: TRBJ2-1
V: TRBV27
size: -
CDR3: CASSLLAGVVNEQFF
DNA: TGTGCCAGCAGTCTATTAGCGGGAGTTGTCAATGAGCAGTTCTTC

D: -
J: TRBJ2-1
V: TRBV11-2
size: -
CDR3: CASSLEKFEAYNEQFF
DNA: TGTGCCAGCAGCTTAGAAAAGTTCGAAGCCTACAATGAGCAGTTCTTC

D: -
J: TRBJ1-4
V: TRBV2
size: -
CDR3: CASSEGAGRGEKLFF
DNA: TGTGCCAGCAGTGAAGGGGCAGGGAGAGGTGAAAAACTGTTTTTT

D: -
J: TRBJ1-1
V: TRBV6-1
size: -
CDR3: CASSEGGAEAFF
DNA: TGTGCCAGCAGTGAAGGTGGGGCAGAAGCTTTCTTT

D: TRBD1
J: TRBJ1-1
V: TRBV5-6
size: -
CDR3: CASSYGTANTEAFF
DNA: TGTGCCAGCAGCTACGGGACAGCGAACACTGAAGCTTTCTTT

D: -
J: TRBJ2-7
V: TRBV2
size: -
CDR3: CASSEEYTSSYEQYF
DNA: TGTGCCAGCAGTGAAGAGTACACGTCCTCCTACGAGCAGTACTTC

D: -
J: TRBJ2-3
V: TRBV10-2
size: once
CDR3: CASLPGPRADTQYF
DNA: TGCGCCAGCTTGCCGGGACCCAGAGCAGATACGCAGTATTTT

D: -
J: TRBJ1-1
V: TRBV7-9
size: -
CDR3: CASSLAHEAFF
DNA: TGTGCCAGCAGCTTAGCTCACGAAGCTTTCTTT

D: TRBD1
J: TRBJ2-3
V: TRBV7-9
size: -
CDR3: CASSPVYRDRGAGDTQYF
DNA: TGTGCCAGCAGCCCAGTTTACCGGGACAGGGGAGCGGGAGATACGCAGTATTTT

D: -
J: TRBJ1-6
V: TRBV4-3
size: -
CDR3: CASSQREGYDNSPLHF
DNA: TGCGCCAGCAGCCAACGGGAGGGGTACGATAATTCACCCCTCCACTTT

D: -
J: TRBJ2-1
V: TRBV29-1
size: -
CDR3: CSVGTVSYNEQFF
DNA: TGCAGCGTTGGCACAGTCTCCTACAATGAGCAGTTCTTC

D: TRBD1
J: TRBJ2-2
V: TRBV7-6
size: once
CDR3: CASSPRTGLTGGELFF
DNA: TGTGCCAGCAGCCCCCGGACAGGGCTAACGGGCGGGGAGCTGTTTTTT

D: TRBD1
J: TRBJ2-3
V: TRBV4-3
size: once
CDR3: CASSQDGTEADTQYF
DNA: TGCGCCAGCAGCCAAGATGGGACAGAGGCAGATACGCAGTATTTT

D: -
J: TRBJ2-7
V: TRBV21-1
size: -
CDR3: CASRHCGGYEQYF
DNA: TGTGCCAGCCGACATTGCGGGGGCTACGAGCAGTACTTC

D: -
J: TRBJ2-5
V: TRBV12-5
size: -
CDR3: CASGLAPGETQYF
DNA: TGTGCTAGTGGTTTGGCCCCAGGGGAGACCCAGTACTTC

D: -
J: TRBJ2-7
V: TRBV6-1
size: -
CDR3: CASSEVGGWEQYF
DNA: TGTGCCAGCAGTGAAGTAGGGGGTTGGGAGCAGTACTTC

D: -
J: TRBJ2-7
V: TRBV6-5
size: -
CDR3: CASSYAQGNYEQYF
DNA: TGTGCCAGCAGTTACGCCCAGGGAAATTACGAGCAGTACTTC

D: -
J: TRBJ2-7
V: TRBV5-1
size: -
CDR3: CASSPGTLNEEQYF
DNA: TGCGCCAGCAGCCCCGGGACCCTGAATGAAGAGCAGTACTTC

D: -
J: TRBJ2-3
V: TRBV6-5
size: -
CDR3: CASSYFQGTLTDTQYF
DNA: TGTGCCAGCAGTTACTTCCAGGGGACTTTAACAGATACGCAGTATTTT

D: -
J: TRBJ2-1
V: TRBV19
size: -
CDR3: CASSPGGSPDSNLYNEQFF
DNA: TGTGCCAGTAGTCCGGGGGGATCCCCGGACAGCAACCTTTACAATGAGCAGTTCTTC

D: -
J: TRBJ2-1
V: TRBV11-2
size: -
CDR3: CASSFWREGNEQFF
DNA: TGTGCCAGCAGCTTTTGGCGGGAAGGCAATGAGCAGTTCTTC

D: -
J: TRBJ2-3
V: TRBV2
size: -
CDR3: CASSRDTQYF
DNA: TGTGCCAGCAGCCGAGATACGCAGTATTTT

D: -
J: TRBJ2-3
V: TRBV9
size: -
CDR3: CASSVEGGSDTQYF
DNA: TGTGCCAGCAGCGTAGAGGGGGGGTCAGATACGCAGTATTTT

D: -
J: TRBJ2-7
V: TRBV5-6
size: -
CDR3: CASSLGRNEQYF
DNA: TGTGCCAGCAGCTTGGGAAGAAACGAGCAGTACTTC

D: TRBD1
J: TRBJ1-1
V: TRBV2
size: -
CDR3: CASSENLGTGGASTEAFF
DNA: TGTGCCAGCAGTGAAAATTTAGGGACAGGGGGCGCGAGCACTGAAGCTTTCTTT

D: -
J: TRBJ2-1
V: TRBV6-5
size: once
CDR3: CASSPGSSYNEQFF
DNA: TGTGCCAGCAGTCCAGGGAGCTCCTACAATGAGCAGTTCTTC

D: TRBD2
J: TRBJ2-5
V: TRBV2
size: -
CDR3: CASSPPGLADQETQYF
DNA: TGTGCCAGCAGTCCCCCGGGACTAGCGGACCAAGAGACCCAGTACTTC

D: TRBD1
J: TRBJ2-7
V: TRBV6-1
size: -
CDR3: CASSEAGTGYEQYF
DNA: TGTGCCAGCAGTGAAGCGGGGACAGGCTACGAGCAGTACTTC

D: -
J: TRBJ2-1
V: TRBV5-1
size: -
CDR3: CASNPWGFPDNEQFF
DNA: TGCGCCAGCAACCCCTGGGGGTTCCCCGACAATGAGCAGTTCTTC

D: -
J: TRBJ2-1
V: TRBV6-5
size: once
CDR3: CASSYSVVNEQFF
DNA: TGTGCCAGCAGTTATTCGGTCGTTAATGAGCAGTTCTTC

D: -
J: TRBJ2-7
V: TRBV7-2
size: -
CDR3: CASSLGGTFLDEQYF
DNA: TGTGCCAGCAGCTTAGGGGGGACTTTCTTGGACGAGCAGTACTTC

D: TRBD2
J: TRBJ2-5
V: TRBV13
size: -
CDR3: CASSVRGAETQYF
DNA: TGTGCCAGCAGTGTGCGGGGGGCGGAGACCCAGTACTTC